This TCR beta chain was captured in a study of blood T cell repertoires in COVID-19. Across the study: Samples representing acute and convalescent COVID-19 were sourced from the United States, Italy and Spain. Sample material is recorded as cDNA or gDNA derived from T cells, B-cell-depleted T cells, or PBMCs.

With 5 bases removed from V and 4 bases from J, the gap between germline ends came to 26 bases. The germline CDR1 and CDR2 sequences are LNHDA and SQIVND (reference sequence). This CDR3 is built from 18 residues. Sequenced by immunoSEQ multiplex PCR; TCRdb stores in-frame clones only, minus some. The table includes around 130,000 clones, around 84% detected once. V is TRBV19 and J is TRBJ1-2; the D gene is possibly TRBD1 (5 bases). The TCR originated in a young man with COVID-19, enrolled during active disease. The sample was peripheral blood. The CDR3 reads CASSFPTPRQKESYGYTF. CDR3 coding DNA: TGTGCCAGTAGTTTCCCAACCCCTCGACAGAAAGAAAGCTATGGCTACACCTTC. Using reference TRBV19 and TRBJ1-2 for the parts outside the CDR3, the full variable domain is DGGITQSPKYLFRKEGQNVTLSCEQNLNHDAMYWYRQDPGQGLRLIYYSQIVNDFQKGDIAEGYSVSREKKESFPLTVTSAQKNPTAFYLCASSFPTPRQKESYGYTFGSGTRLTVV.